The following is a T cell receptor beta chain sequence with its context. The data stem from a study of control samples from healthy donors and cancer patients. Sequenced by immunoSEQ multiplex PCR; TCRdb stores in-frame clones only, minus some. This table has roughly 170,000 clones, 91% appearing once. This CDR3 comprises 14 residues. The germline V and J ends were trimmed by 6 bases and 1 base, with 12 bases remaining between them. The germline CDR1 and CDR2 sequences are LNHDA and SQIVND (reference sequence). Material: blood. The V call is TRBV19, the J call TRBJ1-1; D possibly corresponds to TRBD1 (6 bases). This sequence was found in a woman in her 40s in good health. Here the CDR3 reads CASRKGHTNTEAFF. The CDR3 DNA reads as TGTGCCAGTAGGAAGGGACACACGAACACTGAAGCTTTCTTT.